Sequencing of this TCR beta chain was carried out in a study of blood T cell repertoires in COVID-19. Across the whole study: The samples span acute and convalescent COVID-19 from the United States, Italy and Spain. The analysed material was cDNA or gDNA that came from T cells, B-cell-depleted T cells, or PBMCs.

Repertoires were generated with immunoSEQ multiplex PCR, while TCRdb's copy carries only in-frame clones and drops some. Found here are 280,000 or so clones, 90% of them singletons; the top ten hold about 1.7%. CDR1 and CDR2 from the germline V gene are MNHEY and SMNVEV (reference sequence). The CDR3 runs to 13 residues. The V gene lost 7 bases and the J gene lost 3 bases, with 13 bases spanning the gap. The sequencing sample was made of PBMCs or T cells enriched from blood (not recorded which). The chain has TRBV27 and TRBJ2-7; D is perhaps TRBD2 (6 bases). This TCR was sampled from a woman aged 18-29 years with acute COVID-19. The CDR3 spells CASKEGIGYEQYF. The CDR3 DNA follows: TGTGCCAGCAAGGAGGGGATAGGCTACGAGCAGTACTTC.